This T cell receptor beta chain was profiled in a study of PD-L1 blockade in urothelial cancer. Study summary: Patients commenced intravenous atezolizumab, 1,200 mg every 3 weeks, at some point between 2013 and 2015.

This sample's time point: pretreatment peripheral blood. Urothelial carcinoma, locally advanced or metastatic, affected the patients. In the case of this clone: What it binds is unknown.

Synthetic TCR analog templates were added to each PCR reaction. Produced via immunoSEQ multiplex PCR; TCRdb's table is partial and in-frame only. The sample carries about 74,000 clones, under 90% recorded once. Broader study findings: Prediction of better survival came from below-median pretreatment blood TCR clonality.

The germline CDR1 and CDR2 sequences are LNHDA and SQIVND (reference sequence). The CDR3 length is 13 residues. V lost 0 bases and J 6 bases, leaving 6 bases between the germline ends. Material: PBMCs, obtained around atezolizumab (anti-PD-L1) treatment. The chain has TRBV19 and TRBJ1-5; the D gene is possibly TRBD1 (5 bases). The TCR comes from a man between 65 and 85 years old with urothelial cancer. CDR3 sequence reads: CASSIEGGQPQHF. Here the CDR3 DNA reads TGTGCCAGTAGTATAGAGGGGGGTCAGCCCCAGCATTTT.